Following are 30 T cell receptor beta chains from one sample sequenced in a study of beta chain features in type 1 diabetes. Sequencing targeted expressed TCRB transcripts, as all isolated RNA had been reverse transcribed. Some clones are missing from TCRdb's copy, which holds only in-frame ones; the method was immunoSEQ multiplex PCR. The repertoire holds a few hundred thousand clones, with around 15% as singletons. Input material: naive CD4+ T cells from blood. Receptors were obtained from a woman aged 18-29 years in good health.

This clone was seen a handful of times. The chain combines TRBV30 with TRBJ2-1; 11 bases are shared with TRBD2. V was clipped by 0 bases and J by 8 bases; unmatched bases: 9. Looked up from germline, CDR1 is GTSNPN and CDR2 is SVGIG (reference sequence). This CDR3 is built from 16 residues. The CDR3 protein is CAWSVGLAGGSDEQFF. In DNA form, the CDR3 reads TGTGCCTGGAGTGTGGGGCTAGCGGGAGGTTCTGATGAGCAGTTCTTC. Filled out from reference TRBV30 and TRBJ2-1, the complete variable domain reads SQTIHQWPATLVQPVGSPLSLECTVEGTSNPNLYWYRQAAGRGLQLLFYSVGIGQISSEVPQNLSASRPQDRQFILSSKKLLLSDSGFYLCAWSVGLAGGSDEQFFGPGTRLTVL.

The chain recombines TRBV28 with TRBJ2-1, with TRBD2 as a possible D gene (5 bases). The CDR3 is 13 amino acids. The V and J ends lost 5 bases and 9 bases respectively, with 14 bases between them. Per germline, CDR1 MDHEN and CDR2 SYDVKM. The DNA of the CDR3 is TGTGCCAGCAGTAGCGGATCACGAGGTGAGCAGTTCTTC. Its protein is CASSSGSRGEQFF.

This clone occurred a few times. The chain recombines TRBV7-9 with TRBJ1-4, with 8 bases aligning to TRBD1. The trim removed 2 bases at V and 5 bases at J, leaving 4 bases unmatched. Germline CDR1 reads SEHNR; CDR2 reads FQNEAQ (reference sequence). This CDR3 has 15 amino acids. The CDR3 protein is CASSLTGTGNEKLFF. CDR3 nucleotides: TGTGCCAGCAGCTTAACCGGGACAGGAAATGAAAAACTGTTTTTT.

This clone was picked up a small number of times. This chain joins TRBV29-1 and TRBJ2-1; D is unresolved. The V end lost 6 bases, the J end lost 3 bases, and 6 bases lay between the germline ends. The V gene's germline CDR1 is SQVTM and CDR2 ANQGSEA. The CDR3 is made up of 11 amino acids. The CDR3 sequence is CSVRNYNEQFF. The CDR3, as DNA: TGCAGCGTGAGAAACTACAATGAGCAGTTCTTC.

V gene TRBV5-6 combines with J gene TRBJ2-7; 14 positions agree with TRBD2. Germline CDR1 SGHDT, CDR2 YYEEEE. The trim removed 1 base at V and 3 bases at J, leaving 6 bases unmatched. This CDR3 comprises 17 residues. CDR3 sequence reads: CASSLNPGLAGDYEQYF. The CDR3 nucleotides are TGTGCCAGCAGCTTGAACCCGGGACTAGCGGGAGACTACGAGCAGTACTTC.

This clone was counted a few times. This same CDR3 is encoded by further DNA sequences in the sample. The rearrangement links TRBV18 to TRBJ1-1; D might be TRBD1 (6 bases). CDR1 is KGHSH, CDR2 LQKENI, per germline. The CDR3 extends over 13 amino acids. V gave up 7 bases and J gave up 0 bases, with 9 bases separating them. The CDR3 is CASLQGLNTEAFF. CDR3 DNA sequence: TGTGCCAGCTTACAGGGACTGAACACTGAAGCTTTCTTT.

This clone was recorded a few times. The V call is TRBV29-1, the J call TRBJ1-5, with a weak D call TRBD1 (6 bases). The CDR3 sequence is 13 residues long. Germline loops: CDR1 SQVTM, CDR2 ANQGSEA. Trimming removed 6 bases at V and 9 bases at J, with 18 bases between. The CDR3 spells CSVKQGRDLPQHF. The DNA of the CDR3 is TGCAGCGTCAAACAGGGCAGGGATTTGCCCCAGCATTTT. Together with reference TRBV29-1 and TRBJ1-5, the CDR3 gives the full variable domain: SAVISQKPSRDICQRGTSLTIQCQVDSQVTMMFWYRQQPGQSLTLIATANQGSEATYESGFVIDKFPISRPNLTFSTLTVSNMSPEDSSIYLCSVKQGRDLPQHFGDGTRLSIL.

The chain has TRBV7-6 and TRBJ1-1, with 10 bases matching TRBD1. The CDR3 consists of 15 residues. The trim removed 5 bases at V and 0 bases at J, leaving 3 bases unmatched. Germline CDR1 and CDR2: SGHVS and FNYEAQ. This CDR3 is CASSPTGGLNTEAFF. For the CDR3, the DNA is TGTGCCAGCAGCCCGACAGGGGGCCTGAACACTGAAGCTTTCTTT.

This clone occurred a few times. This chain links TRBV6-1 with TRBJ2-1, with a possible D match to TRBD2 (6 bases). V dropped 8 bases and J dropped 7 bases, with 15 bases sitting between them. CDR3 length: 13 amino acids. The germline V gene encodes CDR1 MNHNS and CDR2 SASEGT. DNA of the CDR3: TGTGCCAGCGTACGGGACGGAGGGAATGAGCAGTTCTTC. Protein: CASVRDGGNEQFF.

This clone occurred a few times. V is TRBV23-1 and J is TRBJ2-2, with 10 bases aligning to TRBD1. TRBV23-1 is reported as an ORF; its role is uncertain. J was trimmed by 6 bases and V by 2 bases; bases with no gene match: 6. This CDR3 is 16 amino acids long. The CDR3 loop is CASSQRDRGYPGELFF. The CDR3 DNA follows: TGCGCCAGCAGTCAAAGGGACAGGGGCTATCCCGGGGAGCTGTTTTTT.

This clone was recorded a few times. This rearrangement joins TRBV29-1 to TRBJ2-6, with D perhaps matching TRBD2 (5 bases). CDR1 and CDR2 from the germline V gene are SQVTM and ANQGSEA. The CDR3 has 16 amino acids. V lost 6 bases and J lost 0, with 15 bases in between. The CDR3 nucleotides are TGCAGCGTCCAGCGGCTCGCTCACTCTGGGGCCAACGTCCTGACTTTC. Its protein product is CSVQRLAHSGANVLTF.

The CDR3 spells CAISNGQGTGQPQHF. CDR3 in DNA: TGTGCCATCAGTAACGGACAGGGCACGGGGCAGCCCCAGCATTTT. The V call is TRBV10-3, the J call TRBJ1-5; 8 nucleotides line up with TRBD1. This CDR3 region has 15 residues. V gave up 5 bases and J gave up 7 bases; unmatched junction bases: 10. The germline CDR1 and CDR2 sequences are ENHRY and SYGVKD.

The V and J genes are TRBV28 and TRBJ1-1; 8 bases are a match to TRBD1. With V trimmed by 6 bases and J by 0 bases, 3 bases remained unmatched. This CDR3 is 14 amino acids long. CDR1 is MDHEN and CDR2 is SYDVKM in the germline V gene. CDR3 amino acids: CASRWDRMNTEAFF. In DNA, the CDR3 is TGTGCCAGCAGGTGGGACAGGATGAACACTGAAGCTTTCTTT.

This chain links TRBV5-1 with TRBJ1-1; 8 positions agree with TRBD1. The CDR3 totals 15 residues. Per the germline V gene, CDR1 is SGHRS and CDR2 is YFSETQ. J was trimmed by 1 base and V by 5 bases; bases with no gene match: 7. CDR3 coding DNA: TGCGCCAGCAGAAGAGGGGGACAGGAGAACACTGAAGCTTTCTTT. It yields the protein CASRRGGQENTEAFF.

In this sample, this clone turned up a few times. This chain links TRBV4-1 with TRBJ2-3; D call uncertain. V dropped 0 bases and J dropped 2 bases, with 12 bases sitting between them. This CDR3 comprises 16 residues. CDR1 and CDR2 (germline): MGHRA, YSYEKL. Here the CDR3 DNA reads TGCGCCAGCAGCCAAGAAACGCTAACCGTCACAGATACGCAGTATTTT. Amino acids: CASSQETLTVTDTQYF.

This clone has only a few counts. The chain carries TRBV5-6 and TRBJ2-1; 12 bases are a match to TRBD2. The CDR3 sequence is 16 residues long. CDR1 is SGHDT and CDR2 is YYEEEE in the germline V gene. After removal of 4 bases from V and 4 bases from J, the junction contained 6 bases not matched to a gene. The CDR3: CASSPSGRALYNEQFF. CDR3 bases: TGTGCCAGCAGCCCTAGCGGGAGGGCCCTTTACAATGAGCAGTTCTTC.

This clone came up a few times. The V gene is TRBV28, the J gene TRBJ1-4, with D maybe TRBD1 (5 bases). Per the germline V gene, CDR1 is MDHEN and CDR2 is SYDVKM. The CDR3 consists of 12 residues. The CDR3 DNA reads TGTGTCTCCGGGGGGAAGGCTGAAAAACTGTTTTTT. This gives the protein CVSGGKAEKLFF.

The CDR3 region is CASSLRLALGEQYF. The CDR3 region has the DNA TGCGCCAGCAGCTTGCGACTAGCGTTGGGCGAGCAGTACTTC. The chain joins TRBV5-1 to TRBJ2-7, with 8 bases identical to TRBD2. The CDR3 loop spans 14 amino acids. Looked up from germline, CDR1 is SGHRS and CDR2 is YFSETQ. The V segment lost 1 base and the J segment 6 bases; nucleotides outside the gene matches: 6.

The chain recombines TRBV27 with TRBJ2-1; 8 bases map to TRBD2. With 11 bases clipped from V and 8 bases from J, the junction kept 11 bases outside the gene matches. Germline V gene lookup returns CDR1 MNHEY and CDR2 SMNVEV (reference sequence). The CDR3 is made up of 13 amino acids. The CDR3 DNA follows: TGTGCCGTACGGGAGGGAAATGAGGATGAGCAGTTCTTC. Amino acids: CAVREGNEDEQFF.

The chain employs TRBV7-2 and TRBJ2-3; D possibly corresponds to TRBD2 (7 bases). CDR1 and CDR2 (germline): SGHTA, FQGNSA. CDR3 length: 16 amino acids. V lost 0 bases, J lost 6 bases, and 16 bases lay in between. DNA of the CDR3: TGTGCCAGCAGCTTAGCCGGGGGGCCCCCGTTCGATACGCAGTATTTT. It translates to CASSLAGGPPFDTQYF.

This chain links TRBV2 with TRBJ2-1, with 8 nucleotides matching TRBD2. CDR1 is SNHLY, CDR2 FYNNEI, per germline. V shed 1 base and J 8 bases; nucleotides not matched to a gene: 7. This CDR3 spans 15 amino acids. The CDR3 bases are TGTGCCAGCAGTGAAGTCAGCGGGAGAACCCATGAGCAGTTCTTC. Its protein is CASSEVSGRTHEQFF.

The chain uses TRBV11-1 and TRBJ2-2; D remains unclear. This CDR3 contains 15 residues. Trimming shortened V by 7 bases and J by 1 base, and 13 bases separated the two germline ends. The V gene's germline CDR1 is SGHAT and CDR2 FQDESV (reference sequence). The DNA of the CDR3 is TGTGCCAGCACCACCAATAACTTGAACACCGGGGAGCTGTTTTTT. Residues: CASTTNNLNTGELFF.

V usage is TRBV7-6 and J usage is TRBJ2-3, with 9 bases aligning to TRBD2. After removal of 2 bases from V and 4 bases from J, the junction contained 7 bases not matched to a gene. CDR1 and CDR2 from the germline V gene are SGHVS and FNYEAQ. This CDR3 is 16 amino acids long. CDR3 nucleotide sequence: TGTGCCAGCAGCTTATTGCGGGAGGGCCAATCAGATACGCAGTATTTT. Amino acids: CASSLLREGQSDTQYF.

This clone showed up just a few times. The rearrangement uses TRBV4-3 and TRBJ2-7; 9 bases are a match to TRBD1. This CDR3 has 15 residues. V dropped 1 base and J dropped 3; count of bases not matched to a gene: 4. Germline-derived CDR1 and CDR2 are LGHNA and YSLEER. CDR3 protein: CASSQAPGQGYEQYF. CDR3 DNA: TGCGCCAGCAGCCAAGCACCGGGACAGGGCTACGAGCAGTACTTC.

The chain carries TRBV28 and TRBJ1-5, with TRBD1 matching over 9 bases. V lost 8 bases to trimming and J lost 5 bases; unmatched junction nucleotides: 4. The germline CDR1 and CDR2 sequences are MDHEN and SYDVKM. This CDR3 has 13 residues. CDR3 loop: CASVRDRDQPQHF. Written as DNA, the CDR3 is TGTGCCAGCGTCCGGGACAGGGATCAGCCCCAGCATTTT. The full variable domain, with the rest looked up from reference TRBV28 and TRBJ1-5, is DVKVTQSSRYLVKRTGEKVFLECVQDMDHENMFWYRQDPGLGLRLIYFSYDVKMKEKGDIPEGYSVSREKKERFSLILESASTNQTSMYLCASVRDRDQPQHFGDGTRLSIL.

The V call is TRBV7-9, the J call TRBJ2-1; D call uncertain. CDR1 is SEHNR, CDR2 FQNEAQ, per germline (reference sequence). The V end lost 7 bases, the J end lost 2 bases, and 15 bases lay between the germline ends. This CDR3 comprises 15 residues. In DNA form, the CDR3 reads TGTGCCAGCACCAAATCAGGCCGAACCTACAATGAGCAGTTCTTC. It translates to CASTKSGRTYNEQFF.

This clone was seen more than once but under ten times. The CDR3 sequence is CASSVSRDSSYNEQFF. In DNA, the CDR3 is TGTGCCAGCAGTGTGTCCCGGGACTCCTCCTACAATGAGCAGTTCTTC. The chain employs TRBV28 and TRBJ2-1, with D possibly being TRBD2 (6 bases). The germline V and J ends were trimmed by 5 bases and 0 bases, with 14 bases remaining between them. The CDR3 sequence is 16 residues long. Germline CDR1 reads MDHEN; CDR2 reads SYDVKM.

CDR3 DNA sequence: TGTGCCAGTAGTGCGGGCCGGGACAGGGCGGACGAGCAGTACTTC. It encodes CASSAGRDRADEQYF. J is TRBJ2-7 and V is TRBV19, with 9 nucleotides matching TRBD1. V shed 5 bases, J shed 5 bases, and the junction held 10 bases outside the gene matches. Germline CDR1 and CDR2: LNHDA and SQIVND (reference sequence). This CDR3 contains 15 residues.

As to this clone: At the DNA level, this CDR3 is encoded by other sequences in the same sample as well. This chain uses TRBV18 with TRBJ2-7; D may be TRBD1 (6 bases). The germline V gene has CDR1 KGHSH and CDR2 LQKENI. CDR3 length equals 13 residues. V was clipped by 3 bases and J by 4 bases, with 10 bases between them. This CDR3 is CASSPDRVYEQYF. CDR3 bases: TGTGCCAGCTCACCGGACAGAGTTTACGAGCAGTACTTC.

This chain connects TRBV4-3 to TRBJ2-3, with TRBD2 matching over 8 bases. Germline V gene lookup returns CDR1 LGHNA and CDR2 YSLEER. The CDR3 spans 18 residues. Germline trimming cut 3 bases from V and 4 bases from J; bases unmatched to any gene: 15. The CDR3 nucleotides read TGCGCCAGCAGCCAGGACGCCCAAGGTCTAGCGGGCGCAGATACGCAGTATTTT. Amino acid sequence: CASSQDAQGLAGADTQYF.